Below are 3 T cell receptor beta chains sequenced from a single sample in a study of shared clonotypes between healthy human individuals. TCRdb's table, derived via immunoSEQ multiplex PCR, lists solely in-frame clones and lacks some. The sample has some 2.4 million clones, 93% seen once; the top ten hold roughly 0.36%. The sequencing sample was made of naive CD4+ T cells from PBMCs. Subset noted: CD45RA+ positively selected. All receptors come from a man between 18 and 29 years old in good health. Some clones in this sample may be carry-over from other donors' samples.

This clone occurred a few times. The chain uses TRBV2 and TRBJ2-7; 8 nucleotides agree with TRBD2. With V trimmed by 2 bases and J by 7 bases, 7 bases remained unmatched. This CDR3 has 14 amino acids. The germline CDR1 and CDR2 sequences are SNHLY and FYNNEI. This CDR3 reads CASSEFAGGGEQYF. CDR3 DNA sequence: TGTGCCAGCAGTGAATTTGCGGGAGGAGGTGAGCAGTACTTC.

CDR3 nucleotide sequence: TGTGCCAGCAGCTTAAATCCAGTCTCCTACGAGCAGTACTTC. Protein sequence: CASSLNPVSYEQYF. The chain employs TRBV7-2 and TRBJ2-7; D unclear. The CDR3 sequence is 14 residues long. Germline V lookup: CDR1 SGHTA, CDR2 FQGNSA. With 2 bases removed from V and 0 bases from J, the gap between germline ends came to 8 bases. Together with reference TRBV7-2 and TRBJ2-7, the CDR3 gives the full variable domain: GAGVSQSPSNKVTEKGKDVELRCDPISGHTALYWYRQSLGQGLEFLIYFQGNSAPDKSGLPSDRFSAERTGGSVSTLTIQRTQQEDSAVYLCASSLNPVSYEQYFGPGTRLTVT.

This clone is a singleton in its sample. The chain couples TRBV5-4 to TRBJ2-1, with TRBD1 identical over 10 bases. Per the germline V gene, CDR1 is SGHNT and CDR2 is YYREEE (reference sequence). The CDR3 is made up of 16 amino acids. V lost 1 base and J lost 8; bases outside the gene matches: 9. CDR3 coding DNA: TGTGCCAGCAGCTTGTGGGGACAGGGGATAGGCGATGAGCAGTTCTTC. Translation: CASSLWGQGIGDEQFF.